A selection of T cell receptor beta chains follows, all from one sample in a study of spatial heterogeneity in lung cancer. TCRdb called the 5' RACE reads again in MiXCR, with one record for every CDR3 protein. The sample records some 25,000 distinct CDR3 sequences, approximately 4.7% being singletons. The input for sequencing was PBMCs, taken at surgery. The source is a male donor with early-stage non-small cell lung cancer. The conserved cysteine and the conserved F or W are not part of the CDR3 here. The size entry is marked missing in some rows and otherwise reads once, few, many or a size class.

clone size,J gene,V gene,CDR3 protein
many,TRBJ2-3,TRBV18,ASSPVTADTQY
many,TRBJ2-5,TRBV2,ASSEGRDQETQY
many,TRBJ2-1,TRBV14,ASSPIGLAGFDEQF
many,TRBJ1-5,TRBV10-2,ASRDTNQPQH
NA,TRBJ2-5,TRBV2,ASCFRRLQGTQY
many,TRBJ2-3,TRBV4-3,ASSQDGLGETSTDTQY
NA,TRBJ2-3,TRBV12-5,ASSPGLGTDTQY
many,TRBJ2-6,TRBV19,ASSTRQAGANVLT
many,TRBJ2-5,TRBV3-1,ASSQDWTGSKAGETQY
large,TRBJ2-1,TRBV29-1,SVEDLGRLVLPYNEQF
many,TRBJ2-3,TRBV30,AWSDYGTSDTQY
many,TRBJ2-6,TRBV6-2/TRBV6-3,ASARQVHSGANVLT
medium-sized,TRBJ1-5,TRBV7-8,ASSLGYRGSSNQPQH
many,TRBJ2-7,TRBV29-1,SVQVTGWREQY
few,TRBJ2-7,TRBV18,ASSPGPTYEQY
many,TRBJ2-1,TRBV7-2,ASSLDSQIYNEQF
many,TRBJ2-5,TRBV5-5,ASSQGTETQY
many,TRBJ2-7,TRBV6-5,ASSYTLAGYEQY
many,TRBJ2-7,TRBV18,ASSKGQDYEQY
NA,TRBJ1-5,TRBV6-6,ASSYRRTGLNSNQPQH
NA,TRBJ1-2,TRBV6-1,ASSEAPRRAGYT
medium-sized,TRBJ2-7,TRBV11-3,ASSLDLAGDTVQY
many,TRBJ1-6,TRBV6-2/TRBV6-3,ASSEVGDSPLH
NA,TRBJ2-3,TRBV6-1,ASSDRLAGGTDTQY
many,TRBJ1-1,TRBV6-1,ASSLEGGTEAF
many,TRBJ1-4,TRBV6-1,ASSSLMGHINEKLF
many,TRBJ1-1,TRBV12-3/TRBV12-4,ASSDGTGNTEAF
many,TRBJ2-7,TRBV28,ASSQAGTPLYYEQY
many,TRBJ1-1,TRBV30,AWQTASNTEAF
medium-sized,TRBJ2-1,TRBV7-6,ASSPLTGGAVKGYEQF
many,TRBJ2-5,TRBV7-2,ASSQSAAGGQETQY
many,TRBJ1-2,TRBV10-3,AISESQGSYGYT
many,TRBJ1-4,TRBV28,ASSLGQTSTNEKLF
few,TRBJ1-5,TRBV12-3/TRBV12-4,ASSPDSTRPQH
many,TRBJ1-6,TRBV7-9,ASSLHENSPLH
many,TRBJ2-3,TRBV29-1,RGGSSADTQY
once,TRBJ2-3,TRBV6-2/TRBV6-3,AGRSGGAGGDTQC
many,TRBJ1-6,TRBV12-3/TRBV12-4,ASSPLRNSPLH
many,TRBJ2-3,TRBV20-1,SAGQAHTDTQY
many,TRBJ2-7,TRBV30,AWSAEGGEQY
many,TRBJ2-3,TRBV20-1,SARDPLRGTDTQY
many,TRBJ2-3,TRBV20-1,SARAGGTDTQY
many,TRBJ2-1,TRBV7-8,ASSLGLAGVGGYNEQF